This record covers a single T cell receptor (beta chain). These data originate in a study of shared T cell receptors in the human thymus. Assay: immunoSEQ multiplex PCR; the TCRdb copy retains only in-frame clones and omits some. The data show more than 550,000 clones, 80% to 90% seen once. This CDR3 is built from 17 residues. Germline CDR1 reads MGHRA; CDR2 reads YSYEKL. V shed 3 bases and J shed 8 bases, with 22 bases lying between them. These data also featured in a second study, about human thymus T cells. That source notes: Donors were healthy Finnish infants having corrective surgery for congenital heart defects. Corrective heart surgery yielded resections, and these provided the thymus tissue. It looked as if thymic and blood repertoires used V and J genes in a biased way. Related research reported highly overlapping thymic repertoires among unrelated individuals.

This receptor was obtained from a girl less than two years old with a congenital heart defect. The chain has TRBV4-1 and TRBJ1-4; D is undetermined. The sequenced material came from thymocytes. The CDR3 spells CASSQRGRHRDCEKLFF. In nucleotides, the CDR3 is TGCGCCAGCAGCCAGAGAGGGAGACATAGGGATTGCGAAAAACTGTTTTTT.